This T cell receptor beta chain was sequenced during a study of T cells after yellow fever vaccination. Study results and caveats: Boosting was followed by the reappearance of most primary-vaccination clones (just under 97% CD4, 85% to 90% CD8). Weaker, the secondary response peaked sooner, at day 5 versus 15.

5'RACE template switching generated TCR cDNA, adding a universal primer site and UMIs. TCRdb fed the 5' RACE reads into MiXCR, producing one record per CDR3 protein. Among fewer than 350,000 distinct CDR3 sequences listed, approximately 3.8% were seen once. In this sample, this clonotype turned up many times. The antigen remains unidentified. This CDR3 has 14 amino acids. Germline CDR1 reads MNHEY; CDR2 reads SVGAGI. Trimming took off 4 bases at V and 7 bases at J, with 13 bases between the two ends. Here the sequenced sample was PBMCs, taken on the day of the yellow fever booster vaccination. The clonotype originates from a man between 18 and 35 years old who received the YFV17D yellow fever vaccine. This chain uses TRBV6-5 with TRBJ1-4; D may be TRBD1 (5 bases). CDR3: CASSSGSVAEKLFF. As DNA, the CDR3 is TGTGCCAGCAGTTCAGGGTCTGTGGCTGAAAAACTGTTTTTT.